The 28 T cell receptor beta chains below all came from one sample that was sequenced in a study of blood T cell repertoires in COVID-19. The assay was immunoSEQ multiplex PCR, and TCRdb's table has in-frame clones only and misses some. The sample shows some 55,000 clones, more than 90% of them seen only once. The source material was peripheral blood. The receptors stem from a human donor in a cohort sampled during active COVID-19.

The gene calls are TRBV14 and TRBJ2-7; 9 positions agree with TRBD1. The CDR3 length is 13 residues. From germline, CDR1 is SGHDN and CDR2 FVKESK. V trimming: 9 bases; J trimming: 4 bases; junction bases outside the gene matches: 7. CDR3 sequence: CASAGTGSYEQYF. The CDR3 nucleotides read TGTGCCAGTGCCGGGACAGGGAGTTACGAGCAGTACTTC.

The chain has TRBV11-2 and TRBJ2-5, with TRBD2 identical over 9 bases. This CDR3 has 17 residues. Germline CDR1 reads SGHAT; CDR2 reads FQNNGV. With V trimmed by 6 bases and J by 5 bases, 16 bases remained unmatched. The CDR3 is CASSSTLAGGIGETQYF. The CDR3 nucleotides are TGTGCCAGCAGTTCCACCTTGGCGGGAGGGATTGGGGAGACCCAGTACTTC.

This clone was picked up one time. The chain carries TRBV2 and TRBJ1-5; no definite D call. The CDR3 contains 14 residues. Trimming took 0 bases from V and 4 from J, leaving 7 bases between them. Germline CDR1 is SNHLY and CDR2 is FYNNEI. This chain's CDR3 is CASSEALVNQPQHF. In nucleotides, the CDR3 is TGTGCCAGCAGTGAAGCGCTAGTAAATCAGCCCCAGCATTTT.

The chain couples TRBV4-3 to TRBJ1-6, with D possibly being TRBD1 (5 bases). Trimming cost V 0 bases and J 7 bases, with 10 bases left between them. This CDR3 comprises 15 residues. The V gene's germline CDR1 is LGHNA and CDR2 YSLEER. The CDR3 here is CASSQEPGSNSPLHF. CDR3 coding DNA: TGCGCCAGCAGCCAAGAACCAGGGTCAAATTCACCCCTCCACTTT.

This clone was detected only a few times. The chain uses TRBV14 and TRBJ1-3; D is possibly TRBD1 (5 bases). The CDR3 extends over 14 amino acids. Germline V CDR1 and CDR2: SGHDN, FVKESK. The germline V and J ends were trimmed by 1 base and 2 bases, with 6 bases remaining between them. CDR3 region: CASSQVGAGNTIYF. The CDR3 DNA reads as TGTGCCAGCAGCCAAGTAGGGGCTGGAAACACCATATATTTT. The full variable domain, its missing parts supplied by reference TRBV14 and TRBJ1-3, is EAGVTQFPSHSVIEKGQTVTLRCDPISGHDNLYWYRRVMGKEIKFLLHFVKESKQDESGMPNNRFLAERTGGTYSTLKVQPAELEDSGVYFCASSQVGAGNTIYFGEGSWLTVV.

The chain couples TRBV27 to TRBJ1-1, with D uncertain. V lost 3 bases to trimming and J lost 0 bases, with 11 bases between them. Germline values: CDR1 MNHEY, CDR2 SMNVEV (reference sequence). This CDR3 is 15 amino acids long. The CDR3 bases are TGTGCCAGCAGTTTGAGCGCTGCAGTGAACACTGAAGCTTTCTTT. It encodes CASSLSAAVNTEAFF.

This clone showed up just a few times. The V call is TRBV2, the J call TRBJ2-2; D possibly corresponds to TRBD2 (5 bases). This CDR3 region has 14 residues. In germline, CDR1 is SNHLY, CDR2 FYNNEI. With 8 bases removed from V and 4 bases from J, the gap between germline ends came to 14 bases. The CDR3 loop is CASLNSVLTGELFF. In DNA, the CDR3 is TGTGCCAGCCTGAATAGCGTGCTCACCGGGGAGCTGTTTTTT.

CDR3 amino acids: CASRSFSTGKDTQYF. CDR3 in DNA: TGTGCCAGCAGATCCTTTTCTACAGGGAAAGATACGCAGTATTTT. The genes are TRBV28 and TRBJ2-3; D perhaps matches TRBD1 (6 bases). V was cut by 6 bases and J by 5 bases, with 18 bases left in between. This CDR3 has 15 residues. Germline V gene data show CDR1 as MDHEN and CDR2 as SYDVKM.

The V gene is TRBV24-1, the J gene TRBJ2-7; TRBD1 matches at 8 bases. Trimming took 3 bases from V and 5 from J; bases not matched to a gene: 8. CDR1 KGHDR and CDR2 SFDVKD come from the germline V gene. The CDR3 has 15 residues. CDR3 sequence (DNA): TGTGCCACCAGTGATCATGGACAGGGAAGGCACGAGCAGTACTTC. It specifies CATSDHGQGRHEQYF.

The chain carries TRBV12-3 or TRBV12-4 and TRBJ2-7; TRBD1 is a possible D gene (5 bases). There are 13 residues in the CDR3. Trimming removed 2 bases at V and 7 bases at J, with 12 bases between. CDR3 sequence: CASSLSRVREQYF. CDR3 sequence (DNA): TGTGCCAGCAGTTTATCCAGGGTTCGGGAGCAGTACTTC.

The J gene is TRBJ2-1, the V gene TRBV7-2, with 8 bases lining up with TRBD2. The CDR3 covers 17 residues. CDR1 SGHTA and CDR2 FQGNSA come from the germline V gene. The junction had 16 bases not matched to a gene; V was cut back by 5 bases and J by 7 bases. CDR3 nucleotide sequence: TGTGCCAGCAGCCCGCCGCCTAGCGGGCCTATGGGGAATGAGCAGTTCTTC. This encodes CASSPPPSGPMGNEQFF. Using reference TRBV7-2 and TRBJ2-1 for the parts outside the CDR3, the full variable domain is GAGVSQSPSNKVTEKGKDVELRCDPISGHTALYWYRQSLGQGLEFLIYFQGNSAPDKSGLPSDRFSAERTGGSVSTLTIQRTQQEDSAVYLCASSPPPSGPMGNEQFFGPGTRLTVL.

This chain joins TRBV11-3 and TRBJ2-3; D possibly corresponds to TRBD2 (7 bases). The CDR3 is 17 amino acids. The germline V gene encodes CDR1 SGHNT and CDR2 YENEEA. Between the trimmed V and J ends, which lost 1 base and 0 bases, there was a span of 14 bases. In DNA form, the CDR3 reads TGTGCCAGCAGCTTAGGGGAGCGGGGACACAGCACAGATACGCAGTATTTT. This codes for CASSLGERGHSTDTQYF.

The V gene is TRBV9, the J gene TRBJ2-3; 11 positions agree with TRBD2. CDR3 length equals 16 residues. The V gene end was trimmed by 3 bases and the J gene end by 4 bases; junction bases not matched to a gene: 7. The germline V gene has CDR1 SGDLS and CDR2 YYNGEE. The CDR3 loop reads CASSALLAGASDTQYF. The CDR3 DNA is TGTGCCAGCAGCGCCCTACTAGCGGGAGCGTCAGATACGCAGTATTTT.

The J gene is TRBJ2-1, the V gene TRBV11-2, with D uncertain. Germline V gene data show CDR1 as SGHAT and CDR2 as FQNNGV. The CDR3 runs 14 residues. V shed 5 bases and J shed 10 bases, with 18 bases lying between them. The CDR3, as DNA: TGTGCCAGCAGCCCCAAGTCTGGGCCGCTGGAGCAGTTCTTC. Translated, it gives CASSPKSGPLEQFF.

This chain connects TRBV6-1 to TRBJ1-5; possible D gene TRBD1, 5 bases. V gave up 3 bases and J gave up 3 bases, with 12 bases separating them. CDR3 length equals 15 residues. CDR1 and CDR2 (germline): MNHNS, SASEGT. CDR3 region: CASSDYGGYNQPQHF. As DNA, the CDR3 is TGTGCCAGCAGTGATTATGGGGGGTACAATCAGCCCCAGCATTTT.

The chain combines TRBV6-5 with TRBJ1-5; D remains ambiguous. In germline, CDR1 is MNHEY, CDR2 SVGAGI. V dropped 2 bases and J dropped 2 bases, with 10 bases sitting between them. The CDR3 consists of 15 residues. The CDR3 bases are TGTGCCAGCAGTTACGCCCGGGAAGGCAATCAGCCCCAGCATTTT. Translating it yields CASSYAREGNQPQHF.

The rearrangement uses TRBV28 and TRBJ2-1; D is ambiguous. V was cut by 1 base and J by 5 bases, with 6 bases left in between. Germline CDR1 and CDR2: MDHEN and SYDVKM. CDR3 size: 13 residues. The CDR3 coding sequence is TGTGCCAGCAGTTTATCCGAGGACAATGAGCAGTTCTTC. This sequence encodes CASSLSEDNEQFF.

This rearrangement joins TRBV9 to TRBJ2-1, with TRBD1 matching 7 bases. The CDR3 covers 13 residues. V shed 3 bases, J shed 7 bases, and the junction held 4 bases outside the gene matches. Germline loops: CDR1 SGDLS, CDR2 YYNGEE. CDR3 sequence: CASSAGTENEQFF. The CDR3 DNA sequence: TGTGCCAGCAGCGCCGGGACAGAGAATGAGCAGTTCTTC.

The chain combines TRBV9 with TRBJ2-3; 14 bases match TRBD2. The trim removed 3 bases at V and 5 bases at J, leaving 5 bases unmatched. CDR3 size: 16 residues. CDR1 is SGDLS and CDR2 is YYNGEE in the germline V gene. CDR3 sequence reads: CASSARGTSGGDTQYF. In DNA form, the CDR3 reads TGTGCCAGCAGCGCCCGCGGGACTAGCGGGGGAGATACGCAGTATTTT.

The chain joins TRBV19 to TRBJ1-5; D remains ambiguous. V lost 4 bases and J lost 4, with 14 bases in between. Germline loops: CDR1 LNHDA, CDR2 SQIVND (reference sequence). This CDR3 contains 15 residues. In nucleotides, the CDR3 is TGTGCCAGTAGTACCGGATCGACGACAAATCAGCCCCAGCATTTT. Its translation: CASSTGSTTNQPQHF.

The chain carries TRBV6-1 and TRBJ1-4; 7 bases are a match to TRBD1. This CDR3 has 16 residues. Per germline, CDR1 MNHNS and CDR2 SASEGT. Unmatched junction bases numbered 10, after V lost 1 base and J lost 8 bases. CDR3 sequence reads: CASSEGLGQSEEKLFF. The CDR3, as DNA: TGTGCCAGCAGTGAAGGTCTGGGACAGTCAGAAGAAAAACTGTTTTTT.

This clone was seen once. The chain joins TRBV7-2 to TRBJ2-1, with a possible D match to TRBD1 (5 bases). CDR1 and CDR2 from the germline V gene are SGHTA and FQGNSA. The V end lost 1 base, the J end lost 7 bases, and 8 bases lay between the germline ends. This CDR3 is 13 amino acids long. The chain's CDR3 is CASSLEGWNEQFF. As DNA, the CDR3 is TGTGCCAGCAGCTTAGAGGGGTGGAATGAGCAGTTCTTC. Complete variable domain (other parts from reference TRBV7-2 and TRBJ2-1): GAGVSQSPSNKVTEKGKDVELRCDPISGHTALYWYRQSLGQGLEFLIYFQGNSAPDKSGLPSDRFSAERTGGSVSTLTIQRTQQEDSAVYLCASSLEGWNEQFFGPGTRLTVL.

V usage is TRBV7-9 and J usage is TRBJ1-1, with D maybe TRBD1 (5 bases). The germline V and J ends were trimmed by 3 bases and 6 bases, with 20 bases remaining between them. The V gene's germline CDR1 is SEHNR and CDR2 FQNEAQ (reference sequence). The CDR3 has 16 amino acids. In DNA, the CDR3 is TGTGCCAGCAGCTTTTCGGGGGATCGAGGGGTCGCTGAAGCTTTCTTT. Amino acid sequence: CASSFSGDRGVAEAFF.

V is TRBV5-1 and J is TRBJ1-4; D uncertain. The ends were cut back, 4 bases at V and 5 bases at J, with 15 bases in the middle. From germline, CDR1 is SGHRS and CDR2 YFSETQ. This CDR3 region has 15 residues. The CDR3: CASSPSGGRNEKLFF. The DNA for the CDR3 is TGCGCCAGCAGCCCGTCAGGAGGGAGGAATGAAAAACTGTTTTTT.

This chain links TRBV10-1 with TRBJ2-1, with D tentatively TRBD2 (5 bases). The CDR3 is 20 amino acids. Trimming shortened V by 0 bases and J by 4 bases, and 25 bases separated the two germline ends. Germline values: CDR1 WNHNN, CDR2 SYGVQD (reference sequence). In DNA, the CDR3 is TGCGCCAGCAGTGAGTCCCGCTACGAAGCTACTAGTCCTCCTTACAATGAGCAGTTCTTC. This gives the protein CASSESRYEATSPPYNEQFF.

The rearrangement links TRBV7-3 to TRBJ2-1; the match to TRBD1 covers 9 bases. The CDR3 sequence is 14 residues long. With 5 bases clipped from V and 6 bases from J, the junction kept 5 bases outside the gene matches. Germline CDR1 SGHTA, CDR2 FQGTGA. The chain's CDR3 is CASSRDRVRNEQFF. Written as DNA, the CDR3 is TGTGCCAGCAGCCGGGACAGGGTTCGCAATGAGCAGTTCTTC.

The V call is TRBV5-5, the J call TRBJ2-6, with D possibly being TRBD2 (5 bases). V lost 4 bases, J lost 2 bases, and 16 bases lay in between. CDR1 and CDR2 (germline): SGHKS, YYEKEE (reference sequence). There are 17 residues in the CDR3. The DNA for the CDR3 is TGTGCCAGCAGCCTCCCCCCCGCCGGGGCTGGGGCCAACGTCCTGACTTTC. Encoded protein: CASSLPPAGAGANVLTF.

The chain uses TRBV28 and TRBJ1-5, with 7 bases identical to TRBD1. This CDR3 has 18 amino acids. Germline CDR1 MDHEN, CDR2 SYDVKM. V shed 5 bases and J 1 base; nucleotides not matched to a gene: 14. The CDR3 DNA reads as TGTGCCAGCAGTACCCTATTTGAGGGGGCGAACAGCAATCAGCCCCAGCATTTT. This gives the protein CASSTLFEGANSNQPQHF.